The T cell receptor (beta chain) under discussion was sequenced for a study of T cell changes during pregnancy in multiple sclerosis. This CDR3 has 13 amino acids. Trimming left V 3 bases short and J 3 bases short, with 9 bases between. The germline V gene encodes CDR1 GTSNPN and CDR2 SVGIG (reference sequence). This table comes from immunoSEQ multiplex PCR, and its TCRdb copy is limited to in-frame clones, with some not included. The table lists some 60,000 clones, roughly nine tenths of them singletons. Material: CD4+ T cells from peripheral blood mononuclear cells, obtained in the third trimester of pregnancy. The V gene is TRBV30, the J gene TRBJ1-5; a weak D match, TRBD1 (5 bases). The sequence was collected from a female donor with multiple sclerosis, enrolled in a pregnancy study. CDR3 DNA sequence: TGTGCCTGGAGCGGACACCTCAATCAGCCCCAGCATTTT. This sequence encodes CAWSGHLNQPQHF. Full variable domain (remainder filled in from reference TRBV30 and TRBJ1-5): SQTIHQWPATLVQPVGSPLSLECTVEGTSNPNLYWYRQAAGRGLQLLFYSVGIGQISSEVPQNLSASRPQDRQFILSSKKLLLSDSGFYLCAWSGHLNQPQHFGDGTRLSIL.